This T cell receptor beta chain is drawn from a study of blood T cell repertoires in COVID-19. The repertoire was sequenced with immunoSEQ multiplex PCR; TCRdb's copy has only in-frame clones and lacks some. The sample records about 73,000 clones, roughly four fifths being singletons. Looked up from germline, CDR1 is SGHKS and CDR2 is YYEKEE (reference sequence). This CDR3 spans 15 amino acids. Trimming took off 1 base at V and 5 bases at J, with 12 bases between the two ends. The clonotype originates from a woman aged 60-75 years with acute or convalescent COVID-19. The specimen sequenced was peripheral blood. This chain links TRBV5-5 with TRBJ2-2; the D gene is possibly TRBD2 (6 bases). CDR3 protein: CASSLTQAGTGELFF. The DNA for the CDR3 is TGTGCCAGCAGCTTGACACAGGCGGGGACCGGGGAGCTGTTTTTT.